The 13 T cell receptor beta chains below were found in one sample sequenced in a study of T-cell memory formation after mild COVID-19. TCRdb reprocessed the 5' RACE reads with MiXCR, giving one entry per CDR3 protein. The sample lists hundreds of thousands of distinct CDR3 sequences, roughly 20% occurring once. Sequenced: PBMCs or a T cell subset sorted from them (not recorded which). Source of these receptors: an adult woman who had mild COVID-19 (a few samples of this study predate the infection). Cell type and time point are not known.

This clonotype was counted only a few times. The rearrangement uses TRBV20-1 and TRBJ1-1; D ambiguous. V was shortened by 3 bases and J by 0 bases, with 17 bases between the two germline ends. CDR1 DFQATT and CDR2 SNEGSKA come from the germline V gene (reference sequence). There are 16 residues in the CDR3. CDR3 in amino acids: CSASPSWTDLNTEAFF. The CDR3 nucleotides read TGCAGTGCTAGTCCCTCTTGGACGGATCTGAACACTGAAGCTTTCTTT.

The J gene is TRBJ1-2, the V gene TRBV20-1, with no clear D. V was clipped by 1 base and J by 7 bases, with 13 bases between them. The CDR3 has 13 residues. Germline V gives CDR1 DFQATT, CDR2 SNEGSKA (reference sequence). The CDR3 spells CSARVFESGGYTF. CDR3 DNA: TGCAGTGCTAGAGTGTTTGAATCCGGTGGCTACACCTTC.

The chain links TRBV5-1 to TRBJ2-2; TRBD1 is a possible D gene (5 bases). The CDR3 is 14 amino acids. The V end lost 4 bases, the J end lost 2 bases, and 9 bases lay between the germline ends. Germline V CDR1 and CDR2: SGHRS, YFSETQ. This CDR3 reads CASSPDINTGELFF. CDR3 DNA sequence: TGCGCCAGCAGCCCGGACATCAACACCGGGGAGCTGTTTTTT.

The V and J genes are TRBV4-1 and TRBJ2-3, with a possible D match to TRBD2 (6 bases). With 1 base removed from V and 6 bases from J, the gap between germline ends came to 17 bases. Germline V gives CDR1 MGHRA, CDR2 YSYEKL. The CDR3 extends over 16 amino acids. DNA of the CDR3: TGCGCCAGCAGCCAAGGGCTAGCGTCCATAGTGGATACGCAGTATTTT. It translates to CASSQGLASIVDTQYF.

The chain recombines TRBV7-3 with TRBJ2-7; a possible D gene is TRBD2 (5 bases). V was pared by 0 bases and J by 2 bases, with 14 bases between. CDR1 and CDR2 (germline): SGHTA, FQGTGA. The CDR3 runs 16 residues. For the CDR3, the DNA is TGTGCCAGCAGCTTAACGCCTTCAACCGGGACCTACGAGCAGTACTTC. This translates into CASSLTPSTGTYEQYF.

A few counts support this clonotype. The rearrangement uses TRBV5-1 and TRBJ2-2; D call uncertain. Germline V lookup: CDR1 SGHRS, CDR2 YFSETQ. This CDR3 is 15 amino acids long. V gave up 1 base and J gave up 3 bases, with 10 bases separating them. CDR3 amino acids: CASSLYDGYTGELFF. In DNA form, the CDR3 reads TGCGCCAGCAGCTTGTACGACGGATACACCGGGGAGCTGTTTTTT.

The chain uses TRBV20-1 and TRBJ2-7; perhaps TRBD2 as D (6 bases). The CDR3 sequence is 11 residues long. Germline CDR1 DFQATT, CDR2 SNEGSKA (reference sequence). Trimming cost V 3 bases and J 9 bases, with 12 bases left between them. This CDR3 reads CSAREGGVQYF. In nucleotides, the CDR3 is TGCAGTGCTAGGGAGGGCGGAGTGCAGTACTTC.

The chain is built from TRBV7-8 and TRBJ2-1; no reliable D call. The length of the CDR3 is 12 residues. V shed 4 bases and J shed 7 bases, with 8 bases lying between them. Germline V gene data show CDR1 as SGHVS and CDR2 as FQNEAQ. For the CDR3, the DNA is TGTGCCAGCAGCTACTTGCGGAATGAGCAGTTCTTC. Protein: CASSYLRNEQFF.

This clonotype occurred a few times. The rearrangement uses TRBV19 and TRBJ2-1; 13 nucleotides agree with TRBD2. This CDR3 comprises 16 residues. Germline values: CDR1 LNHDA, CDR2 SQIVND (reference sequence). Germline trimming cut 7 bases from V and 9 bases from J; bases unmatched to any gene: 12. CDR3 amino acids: CASTRLAGGVYPEQFF. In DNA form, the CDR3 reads TGTGCCAGTACCCGACTAGCGGGAGGTGTGTACCCTGAGCAGTTCTTC.

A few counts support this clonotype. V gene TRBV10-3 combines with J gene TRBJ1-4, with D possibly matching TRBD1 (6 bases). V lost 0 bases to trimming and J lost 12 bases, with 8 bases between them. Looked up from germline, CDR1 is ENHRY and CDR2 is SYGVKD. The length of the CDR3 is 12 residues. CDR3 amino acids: CAISESTGQLFF. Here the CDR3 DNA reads TGTGCCATCAGTGAGTCGACAGGACAACTGTTTTTT.

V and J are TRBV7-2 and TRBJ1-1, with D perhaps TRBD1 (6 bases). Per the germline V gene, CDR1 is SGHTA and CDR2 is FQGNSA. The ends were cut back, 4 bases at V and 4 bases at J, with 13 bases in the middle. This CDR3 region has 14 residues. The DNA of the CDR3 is TGTGCCAGCAGCTCACAGGGACTCCCCACTGAAGCTTTCTTT. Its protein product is CASSSQGLPTEAFF.

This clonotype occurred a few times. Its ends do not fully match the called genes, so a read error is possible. CDR3: CSVKESGGARNEQFF. CDR3 bases: TGCAGCGTTAAAGAAAGCGGGGGGGCCCGCAATGAGCAGTTCTTC. The V gene is TRBV29-1, the J gene TRBJ2-1; 10 nucleotides match TRBD2. Germline V gene sequence: CDR1 SQVTM, CDR2 ANQGSEA. CDR3 length equals 15 residues.

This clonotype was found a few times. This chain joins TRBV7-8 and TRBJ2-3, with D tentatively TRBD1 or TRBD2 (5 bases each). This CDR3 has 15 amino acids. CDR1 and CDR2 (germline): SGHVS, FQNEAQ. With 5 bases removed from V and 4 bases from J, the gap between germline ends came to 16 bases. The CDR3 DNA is TGTGCCAGCAGCCTTATGTCTCGGGGACCAGATACGCAGTATTTT. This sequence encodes CASSLMSRGPDTQYF.